The clone carrying this TCR beta chain has just one count. This entry comes from a study of cytomegalovirus exposure and HLA in healthy donors. Study-wide background: Earlier findings included some 120 million unique TCR beta sequences obtained from 150 million to 200 million T cells. The early release's HLA-typed donors yielded 80 million to 95 million unique TCRs.

60 Vbeta and 13 Jbeta primers were used in PCR. Per the study methods: A follow-up analysis tallied some 80 million unique TCR beta chains, roughly 11 million shared. Data came from immunoSEQ multiplex PCR; TCRdb stores just in-frame clones and leaves some out. The D gene and trimming were derived from the DNA, and the V and J assignments and clone size from that table. The table includes about 140,000 clones, approximately 80% detected once. Sequencing input: PBMCs. The clonotype comes from a man in his forties or fifties in good health and CMV-seronegative.

Here the CDR3 reads CASSSYGTGEGYEQYF. CDR3 nucleotides: TGTGCCAGCAGTTCCTATGGGACAGGGGAAGGTTACGAGCAGTACTTC. The chain is built from TRBV28 and TRBJ2-7; 10 bases line up with TRBD1. CDR3 size: 16 residues. In germline, CDR1 is MDHEN, CDR2 SYDVKM. Germline trimming cut 4 bases from V and 4 bases from J; bases unmatched to any gene: 10.